Below, 10 T cell receptor beta chains from the same sample are listed, as sequenced in a study of blood T cells in healthy people across ages. Primers used in a second PCR of about 7 to 12 cycles were a sample-barcoded 5' primer and a J-beta primer mix. MiXCR was run by TCRdb on the 5' RACE reads, yielding one entry per CDR3 protein. The sample comprises some 760,000 distinct CDR3 sequences, approximately 25% of which are singletons, and roughly 9% rests with the top ten. These data also featured in a second study, about T cells of mothers and their children.

The sequenced sample was blood. The receptors come from a boy aged 5-17 years in good health.

This clonotype was observed a handful of times. This chain uses TRBV29-1 with TRBJ1-2; no reliable D call. CDR3 length: 12 amino acids. Per germline, CDR1 SQVTM and CDR2 ANQGSEA. The V end was cut by 2 bases, the J end by 2 bases, with 6 bases between. The CDR3, as DNA: TGCAGCGTTGAATTGGGAAACTATGGCTACACCTTC. Protein product: CSVELGNYGYTF.

The V call is TRBV7-9, the J call TRBJ1-4; D is ambiguous. Trimming cost V 3 bases and J 0 bases, with 8 bases left between them. CDR1 SEHNR and CDR2 FQNEAQ come from the germline V gene (reference sequence). This CDR3 has 15 residues. CDR3 coding DNA: TGTGCCAGCAGCTTCCCTTCTACAACTAATGAAAAACTGTTTTTT. As protein: CASSFPSTTNEKLFF.

A few counts support this clonotype. The chain carries TRBV4-3 and TRBJ2-2; a possible D gene is TRBD1 (5 bases). Between the trimmed V and J ends, which lost 5 bases and 6 bases, there was a span of 7 bases. Germline V gives CDR1 LGHNA, CDR2 YSLEER. The CDR3 extends over 12 amino acids. CDR3 protein: CASSRGPGELFF. Written as DNA, the CDR3 is TGCGCCAGCAGCAGGGGCCCCGGGGAGCTGTTTTTT.

J is TRBJ2-1 and V is TRBV29-1, with 11 bases identical to TRBD2. Germline values: CDR1 SQVTM, CDR2 ANQGSEA. CDR3 length equals 13 residues. Trimming took 7 bases from V and 7 from J; bases not matched to a gene: 6. In nucleotides, the CDR3 is TGCAGCGCGAGGACTAGCGGGCTTAATGAGCAGTTCTTC. Translated: CSARTSGLNEQFF.

The chain joins TRBV28 to TRBJ1-6; perhaps TRBD1 as D (5 bases). This CDR3 has 15 residues. V was clipped by 2 bases and J by 6 bases, with 11 bases between them. CDR1 is MDHEN and CDR2 is SYDVKM in the germline V gene. This CDR3 is CASSLRADSNSPLHF. Here the CDR3 DNA reads TGTGCCAGCAGTTTAAGGGCCGACAGTAATTCACCCCTCCACTTT.

The chain combines TRBV6-1 with TRBJ2-7, with unresolved D. Trimming cost V 1 base and J 2 bases, with 12 bases left between them. Germline V gives CDR1 MNHNS, CDR2 SASEGT. The CDR3 totals 15 residues. CDR3: CASSEGPPAAYEQYF. The CDR3 DNA is TGTGCCAGCAGTGAAGGCCCCCCGGCGGCCTACGAGCAGTACTTC.

The rearrangement uses TRBV29-1 and TRBJ2-7; perhaps TRBD2 as D (6 bases). The CDR3 is made up of 13 amino acids. From germline, CDR1 is SQVTM and CDR2 ANQGSEA. V lost 4 bases, J lost 1 base, and 11 bases lay in between. CDR3 in amino acids: CSVAPGVSYEQYF. The CDR3 nucleotides read TGCAGCGTTGCACCGGGGGTTTCCTACGAGCAGTACTTC.

This clonotype has more than one count but fewer than ten. In nucleotides, the CDR3 is TGCAGTGCTAGATTCCCAGGGAGGGTCGTTGACGGTGAGCAGTTCTTC. It encodes CSARFPGRVVDGEQFF. The V call is TRBV20-1, the J call TRBJ2-5, with 7 bases that match TRBD2. The tail of the sequence fits TRBJ2-1 better, so the J call may be wrong. CDR3 length: 16 residues. The germline V gene has CDR1 DFQATT and CDR2 SNEGSKA (reference sequence).

This clonotype has only one observation. Mismatch with germline at one junction end may stem from a read error. The chain links TRBV5-1 to TRBJ2-1; no firm D call. CDR1 and CDR2 (germline): SGHRS, YFSETQ. The CDR3 runs to 13 residues. DNA for the CDR3: TGCGCCTGCAGCCCGCTAACAGAAGATGAGCAGTTCTTC. Translated: CACSPLTEDEQFF.

The chain carries TRBV12-3 or TRBV12-4 and TRBJ2-2; TRBD1 might be the D (6 bases). Trimming removed 3 bases at V and 2 bases at J, with 10 bases between. The CDR3 length is 15 residues. The CDR3 coding sequence is TGTGCCAGCAGTTTTGGGGGACAAAACACCGGGGAGCTGTTTTTT. Protein product: CASSFGGQNTGELFF.